These 32 T cell receptor beta chains were all obtained from the same sample, sequenced in a study of cytomegalovirus exposure and HLA in healthy donors. The primer mix had 60 Vbeta and 13 Jbeta primers. Repertoires were generated with immunoSEQ multiplex PCR, while TCRdb's copy carries only in-frame clones and drops some. Seen here are around 170,000 clones, around 72% observed once, and the top ten hold 2.5% to 3.5%. What was sequenced was PBMCs. These receptors were taken from a woman between 45 and 60 years old in good health and CMV-seropositive.

This clone was seen a handful of times. The J gene is TRBJ2-1, the V gene TRBV28; 7 bases align to TRBD2. V was clipped by 6 bases and J by 16 bases; unmatched bases: 12. Germline V lookup: CDR1 MDHEN, CDR2 SYDVKM. The CDR3 spans 12 residues. This chain's CDR3 is CASSPRGEWHFF. The CDR3 DNA follows: TGTGCCAGCAGCCCCCGGGGGGAGTGGCACTTCTTC.

This sequence joins TRBV5-1 and TRBJ2-7; D ambiguous. With 0 bases removed from V and 4 bases from J, the gap between germline ends came to 8 bases. This CDR3 spans 13 amino acids. The germline CDR1 and CDR2 sequences are SGHRS and YFSETQ. CDR3 DNA: TGCGCCAGCAGCTTGGTGATGGAGTACGAGCAGTACTTC. Its protein is CASSLVMEYEQYF.

The V and J genes are TRBV5-4 and TRBJ2-2; 7 nucleotides align to TRBD1. The CDR3 is 15 residues long. Trimming removed 3 bases from V and 7 bases from J; junction bases left unmatched: 9. From germline, CDR1 is SGHNT and CDR2 YYREEE (reference sequence). CDR3 coding DNA: TGTGCCAGCAGCTCCCGGGACAGTCTTTTCGGGGAGCTGTTTTTT. It specifies CASSSRDSLFGELFF.

As regards this clone: Other nucleotide sequences in the sample specify the same CDR3. This chain joins TRBV18 and TRBJ2-7; weak D call: TRBD2 (5 bases). V was shortened by 2 bases and J by 0 bases, with 5 bases between the two germline ends. CDR1 and CDR2 from the germline V gene are KGHSH and LQKENI. The CDR3 consists of 13 residues. The CDR3 reads CASSPGSSYEQYF. The DNA for the CDR3 is TGTGCCAGCTCACCAGGGAGCTCCTACGAGCAGTACTTC.

The chain is built from TRBV4-3 and TRBJ2-5; no reliable D call. The closer fit of TRBJ2-7 to the DNA end suggests the J call may be wrong. Looked up from germline, CDR1 is LGHNA and CDR2 is YSLEER. The CDR3 is 15 amino acids. The CDR3 spells CASSQDINPHYEQYF. DNA of the CDR3: TGCGCCAGCAGCCAAGATATTAACCCCCATTACGAGCAGTACTTC.

V and J are TRBV4-3 and TRBJ2-6; TRBD1 aligns across 8 bases. The CDR3 runs 15 residues. The V and J ends lost 4 bases and 1 base, in that order; junction bases with no gene match: 0. The germline CDR1 and CDR2 sequences are LGHNA and YSLEER. The CDR3 is CASSRTGSGANVLTF. The CDR3 DNA follows: TGCGCCAGCAGCCGGACAGGGTCTGGGGCCAACGTCCTGACTTTC.

The J gene is TRBJ2-3, the V gene TRBV6-6; 9 bases match TRBD2. This CDR3 contains 16 residues. V lost 0 bases and J lost 2; bases outside the gene matches: 3. Germline lookup yields CDR1 MNHNY and CDR2 SVGAGI (reference sequence). The CDR3 DNA reads as TGTGCCAGCAGTTACTCTCGGACTAGCGACACAGATACGCAGTATTTT. This codes for CASSYSRTSDTDTQYF.

The chain carries TRBV19 and TRBJ1-1, with unresolved D. Germline V gives CDR1 LNHDA, CDR2 SQIVND (reference sequence). The ends were cut back, 3 bases at V and 2 bases at J, with 16 bases in the middle. The CDR3 covers 16 residues. In nucleotides, the CDR3 is TGTGCCAGTAGTATTTTTGCGGGCCGAGGCAACACTGAAGCTTTCTTT. Protein: CASSIFAGRGNTEAFF.

This clone was observed a few times. The chain combines TRBV9 with TRBJ2-1; tentative D call: TRBD2 (6 bases). The V and J ends lost 0 bases and 2 bases respectively, with 9 bases between them. This CDR3 has 15 amino acids. Germline loops: CDR1 SGDLS, CDR2 YYNGEE. This CDR3 reads CASSVAGDPYNEQFF. CDR3 bases: TGTGCCAGCAGCGTAGCGGGGGACCCCTACAATGAGCAGTTCTTC.

The chain recombines TRBV23-1 with TRBJ2-7; D may be TRBD1 (5 bases). TRBV23-1 belongs to the ORF category, with a function that is uncertain. V lost 5 bases to trimming and J lost 1 base, with 21 bases between them. The CDR3 is 17 amino acids. The DNA of the CDR3 is TGCGCCAGCAGTTCGCTTTACGTGGGCAGGGATTCCTACGAGCAGTACTTC. It translates to CASSSLYVGRDSYEQYF.

This clone was picked up a small number of times. The chain is built from TRBV7-3 and TRBJ2-1, with 8 bases identical to TRBD2. V dropped 2 bases and J dropped 5; count of bases not matched to a gene: 5. Germline CDR1 and CDR2: SGHTA and FQGTGA. This CDR3 comprises 15 residues. The CDR3 region has the DNA TGTGCCAGCAGCTTAGGCGGGAGGCTGAACAATGAGCAGTTCTTC. Translated: CASSLGGRLNNEQFF.

The genes are TRBV5-4 and TRBJ2-7; 8 nucleotides agree with TRBD1. The CDR3 has 16 residues. The V segment lost 1 base and the J segment 3 bases; nucleotides outside the gene matches: 9. CDR1 and CDR2 from the germline V gene are SGHNT and YYREEE (reference sequence). The CDR3 spells CASSLLTGAGRYEQYF. CDR3 nucleotides: TGTGCCAGCAGCTTGTTGACAGGGGCGGGTCGCTACGAGCAGTACTTC.

The chain combines TRBV4-1 with TRBJ2-5, with a weak D call TRBD2 (5 bases). In germline, CDR1 is MGHRA, CDR2 YSYEKL. Trimming took off 0 bases at V and 4 bases at J, with 15 bases between the two ends. The CDR3 consists of 16 residues. The chain's CDR3 is CASSQDRGRGGETQYF. DNA for the CDR3: TGCGCCAGCAGCCAAGATCGAGGGAGAGGAGGAGAGACCCAGTACTTC.

The chain recombines TRBV9 with TRBJ2-7; 8 bases are shared with TRBD1. The germline V gene encodes CDR1 SGDLS and CDR2 YYNGEE. The V and J ends lost 0 bases and 2 bases, in that order; junction bases with no gene match: 4. CDR3 length: 15 residues. CDR3 sequence reads: CASSVGGQGTYEQYF. DNA for the CDR3: TGTGCCAGCAGCGTAGGAGGACAGGGTACCTACGAGCAGTACTTC.

V and J are TRBV2 and TRBJ1-1; D gene uncertain. V dropped 3 bases and J dropped 5 bases, with 10 bases sitting between them. CDR1 is SNHLY and CDR2 is FYNNEI in the germline V gene. The CDR3 covers 13 residues. The CDR3 DNA follows: TGTGCCAGCAGTGAGCGGGAAGGGACTGAAGCTTTCTTT. Translating it yields CASSEREGTEAFF.

The chain recombines TRBV4-3 with TRBJ2-5; TRBD1 aligns across 10 bases. V was pared by 3 bases and J by 3 bases, with 4 bases of the junction left unmatched. This CDR3 region has 15 residues. Germline CDR1 reads LGHNA; CDR2 reads YSLEER. In nucleotides, the CDR3 is TGCGCCAGCAGCCACGTTGGGACAGGGGAAGAGACCCAGTACTTC. Translation: CASSHVGTGEETQYF.

The chain links TRBV19 to TRBJ1-3; D is undetermined. The CDR3 loop spans 14 amino acids. Trimming took 6 bases from V and 4 from J, leaving 13 bases between them. Looked up from germline, CDR1 is LNHDA and CDR2 is SQIVND (reference sequence). The CDR3 sequence is CASSATNSGNTIYF. The CDR3 region has the DNA TGTGCCAGTAGCGCAACCAACTCGGGAAACACCATATATTTT. The variable domain in full, completed from reference TRBV19 and TRBJ1-3, reads DGGITQSPKYLFRKEGQNVTLSCEQNLNHDAMYWYRQDPGQGLRLIYYSQIVNDFQKGDIAEGYSVSREKKESFPLTVTSAQKNPTAFYLCASSATNSGNTIYFGEGSWLTVV.

This CDR3 is CASSLASGGWPGYGYTF. CDR3 nucleotides: TGTGCCAGCAGCTTAGCGTCCGGGGGGTGGCCTGGCTATGGCTACACCTTC. V is TRBV7-2 and J is TRBJ1-2, with D maybe TRBD1 (5 bases). V lost 0 bases and J lost 4, with 18 bases in between. There are 17 residues in the CDR3. Germline V gene data show CDR1 as SGHTA and CDR2 as FQGNSA.

The chain carries TRBV7-2 and TRBJ1-1; TRBD1 aligns across 10 bases. The CDR3 consists of 13 residues. After removal of 5 bases from V and 11 bases from J, the junction contained 8 bases not matched to a gene. In germline, CDR1 is SGHTA, CDR2 FQGNSA. DNA for the CDR3: TGTGCCAGCAGCCCCCGGGACAGGGGTCAGGCTTTCTTT. Protein: CASSPRDRGQAFF.

This rearrangement joins TRBV6-1 to TRBJ2-7, with 8 bases lining up with TRBD2. The CDR3 loop spans 15 amino acids. The germline gives CDR1 MNHNS, CDR2 SASEGT. The V segment lost 4 bases and the J segment 0 bases; nucleotides outside the gene matches: 5. CDR3 sequence: CASSAGGGSSYEQYF. The DNA for the CDR3 is TGTGCCAGCAGTGCGGGCGGGGGGAGCTCCTACGAGCAGTACTTC.

V and J are TRBV11-3 and TRBJ2-2; TRBD2 matches 10 bases. CDR1 is SGHNT and CDR2 is YENEEA in the germline V gene. CDR3 length equals 15 residues. V shed 7 bases, J shed 0 bases, and the junction held 2 bases outside the gene matches. The CDR3 DNA reads TGTGCCAGCACCAGCGGGGGGGCGAACACCGGGGAGCTGTTTTTT. Translating it yields CASTSGGANTGELFF.

This rearrangement joins TRBV6-5 to TRBJ2-2, with a tentative D call TRBD1 (6 bases). The CDR3 sequence is 14 residues long. Germline lookup yields CDR1 MNHEY and CDR2 SVGAGI. V was clipped by 6 bases and J by 0 bases, with 8 bases between them. The chain's CDR3 is CASSRTANTGELFF. CDR3 DNA sequence: TGTGCCAGCAGCCGGACAGCGAACACCGGGGAGCTGTTTTTT.

This clone was seen more than once but under ten times. The CDR3 sequence is CASSQDLGNTEAFF. The DNA of the CDR3 is TGTGCCAGCAGCCAAGATCTGGGCAACACTGAAGCTTTCTTT. This rearrangement joins TRBV4-2 to TRBJ1-1; D is ambiguous. Germline CDR1 LGHNA, CDR2 YNFKEQ. The CDR3 has 14 residues. V dropped 0 bases and J dropped 2 bases, with 7 bases sitting between them.

The rearrangement uses TRBV18 and TRBJ1-1, with 7 bases identical to TRBD1. This CDR3 contains 16 residues. Germline CDR1 reads KGHSH; CDR2 reads LQKENI. V lost 2 bases to trimming and J lost 2 bases; unmatched junction nucleotides: 8. CDR3 loop: CASSPSSQGVNTEAFF. The CDR3 nucleotides read TGTGCCAGCTCACCAAGTTCGCAGGGGGTTAACACTGAAGCTTTCTTT.

This chain links TRBV6-1 with TRBJ1-6; TRBD1 aligns across 9 bases. This CDR3 spans 17 amino acids. Losses at the gene ends were 3 bases for V and 7 bases for J; bases not matched to a gene: 10. Germline values: CDR1 MNHNS, CDR2 SASEGT. The CDR3 region has the DNA TGTGCCAGCAGTGATTTCGGGACAGGGTTGCGGAATTCACCCCTCCACTTT. This encodes CASSDFGTGLRNSPLHF.

This sequence joins TRBV27 and TRBJ2-2; 11 bases map to TRBD2. CDR1 and CDR2 from the germline V gene are MNHEY and SMNVEV (reference sequence). V lost 2 bases, J lost 4 bases, and 6 bases stayed unmatched. CDR3 length: 17 amino acids. CDR3 loop: CASSLGGLAEFTGELFF. The CDR3 DNA reads TGTGCCAGCAGTTTAGGGGGACTAGCGGAGTTCACCGGGGAGCTGTTTTTT.

The rearrangement links TRBV5-1 to TRBJ2-3; TRBD1 matches at 11 bases. Germline CDR1 SGHRS, CDR2 YFSETQ. There are 14 residues in the CDR3. V shed 3 bases, J shed 6 bases, and the junction held 3 bases outside the gene matches. For the CDR3, the DNA is TGCGCCAGCAGCTCGGACAGGGGGCAGGATACGCAGTATTTT. Amino acid sequence: CASSSDRGQDTQYF.

This clone is a singleton in its sample. The chain joins TRBV2 to TRBJ1-1; a possible D gene is TRBD1 (6 bases). Germline V gene lookup returns CDR1 SNHLY and CDR2 FYNNEI. V was cut by 5 bases and J by 11 bases, with 21 bases left in between. The CDR3 contains 14 residues. The CDR3 nucleotides read TGTGCCAGCAGTATACAGGGAGCGAACACTGGGGCTTTCTTT. This sequence encodes CASSIQGANTGAFF.

This clone has just one count. CDR3 region: CASSLDSGARNEQFF. The CDR3 bases are TGTGCCAGCAGCTTGGACAGCGGGGCCCGCAATGAGCAGTTCTTC. V gene TRBV5-8 combines with J gene TRBJ2-1; 7 nucleotides align to TRBD2. Germline V lookup: CDR1 SGHTS, CDR2 YDEGEE. This CDR3 has 15 residues. V shed 0 bases, J shed 6 bases, and the junction held 6 bases outside the gene matches.

The chain is built from TRBV7-2 and TRBJ2-3; D is ambiguous. CDR1 and CDR2 from the germline V gene are SGHTA and FQGNSA. The V and J ends lost 2 bases and 2 bases respectively, with 8 bases between them. The CDR3 totals 14 residues. The CDR3 protein is CASSLTGPTDTQYF. The CDR3, as DNA: TGTGCCAGCAGCTTAACGGGTCCCACAGATACGCAGTATTTT.

J is TRBJ1-1 and V is TRBV18; D gene ambiguous. This CDR3 is built from 14 residues. Germline lookup yields CDR1 KGHSH and CDR2 LQKENI. Trimming stripped 3 bases from V and 5 bases from J, with 13 bases between. Here the CDR3 reads CASSPRSTGTEAFF. The CDR3 nucleotides read TGTGCCAGCTCACCCCGCTCAACCGGGACTGAAGCTTTCTTT.

The CDR3, as DNA: TGTGCCTGGATGGCAGGGGGGAACACCGGGGAGCTGTTTTTT. Translated: CAWMAGGNTGELFF. This chain links TRBV30 with TRBJ2-2, with 7 bases fitting TRBD1. The J segment lost 1 base and the V segment lost 4 bases, leaving 3 bases of the junction unmatched. CDR3 size: 14 residues. CDR1 is GTSNPN, CDR2 SVGIG, per germline (reference sequence).